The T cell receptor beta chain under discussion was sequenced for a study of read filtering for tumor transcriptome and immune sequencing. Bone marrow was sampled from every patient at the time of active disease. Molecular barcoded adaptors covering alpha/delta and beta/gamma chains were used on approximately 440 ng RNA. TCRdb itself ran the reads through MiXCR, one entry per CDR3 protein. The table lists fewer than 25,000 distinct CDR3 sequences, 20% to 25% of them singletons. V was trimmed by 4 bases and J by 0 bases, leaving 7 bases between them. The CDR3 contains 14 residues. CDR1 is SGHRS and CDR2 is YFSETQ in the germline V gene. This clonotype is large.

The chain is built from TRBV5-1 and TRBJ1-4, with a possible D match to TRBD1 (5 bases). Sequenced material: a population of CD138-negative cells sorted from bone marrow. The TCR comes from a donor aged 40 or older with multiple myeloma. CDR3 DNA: TGCGCCAGCAGCGACAGTGCAACTAATGAAAAACTGTTTTTT. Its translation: CASSDSATNEKLFF.